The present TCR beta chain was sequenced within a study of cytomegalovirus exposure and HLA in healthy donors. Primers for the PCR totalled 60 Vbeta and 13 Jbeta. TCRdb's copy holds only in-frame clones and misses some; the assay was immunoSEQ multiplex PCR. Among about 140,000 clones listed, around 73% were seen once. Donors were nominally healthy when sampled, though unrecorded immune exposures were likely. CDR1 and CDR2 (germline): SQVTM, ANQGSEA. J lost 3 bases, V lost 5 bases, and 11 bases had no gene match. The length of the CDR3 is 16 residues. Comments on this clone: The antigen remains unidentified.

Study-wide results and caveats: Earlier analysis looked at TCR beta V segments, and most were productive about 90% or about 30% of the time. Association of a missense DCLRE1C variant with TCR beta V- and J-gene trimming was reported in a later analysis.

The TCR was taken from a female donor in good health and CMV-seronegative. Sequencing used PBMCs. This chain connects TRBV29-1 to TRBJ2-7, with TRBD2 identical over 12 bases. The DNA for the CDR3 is TGCAGCGTTACCGGACTAGCGGGGACCACTTTCTACGAGCAGTACTTC. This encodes CSVTGLAGTTFYEQYF.